The clone carrying this T cell receptor (beta chain) occurred many times. Its antigen is as yet unknown. Axillary draining lymph nodes of breast cancer patients supplied the node samples. The data belong to a study of breast tumors, draining lymph nodes, adjacent tissues. Overall study findings and caveats: Tumors had less TCR diversity than lymph nodes, more than nontumor tissue.

This CDR3 has 16 residues. In germline, CDR1 is MGHDK, CDR2 SYGVNS. Deletions cut 5 bases from V and 5 bases from J, with 19 bases between. TCRdb used MiXCR to reprocess the multiplex PCR reads, holding one entry per CDR3 protein. This sample yields some 150,000 distinct CDR3 sequences, of which 20% to 25% are seen a single time; roughly 2.7% belongs to the top ten. Material for sequencing was axillary lymph node tissue. The chain links TRBV25-1 to TRBJ2-1; D possibly corresponds to TRBD2 (6 bases). The origin of this receptor is a female donor with breast cancer. Some clones in this sample may be carry-over from other donors' samples. This CDR3 is CASSSIGGADNNEQFF. In DNA form, the CDR3 reads TGTGCCAGCAGTTCAATAGGCGGGGCGGATAACAATGAGCAGTTCTTC.